Sequencing of this TCR beta chain was carried out in a study of blood T cell repertoires in COVID-19. Background on the study: Sources were T cells, B-cell-depleted T cells, or PBMCs; the material itself was cDNA or gDNA.

CDR1 GTSNPN and CDR2 SVGIG come from the germline V gene (reference sequence). Trimming removed 3 bases from V and 5 bases from J, with 13 bases in between. The CDR3 extends over 13 amino acids. The data were produced by immunoSEQ multiplex PCR, yet TCRdb's version contains in-frame clones alone and is incomplete. This sample has 350,000 to 450,000 clones; 70% to 90% occur once, and the top ten carry 1.4%. The chain links TRBV30 to TRBJ1-1; D may be TRBD1 (6 bases). The TCR comes from a woman aged 18-29 years who had been exposed to COVID-19. What was sequenced was PBMCs or T cells enriched from blood (not recorded which). Here the CDR3 reads CAWRGNRVTEAFF. The CDR3 nucleotides read TGTGCCTGGAGAGGGAACAGGGTAACTGAAGCTTTCTTT.